This TCR beta chain appears in the sequencing data of a study of T cell responses to AZD1222 COVID-19 vaccine. This CDR3 contains 14 residues. Looked up from germline, CDR1 is SEHNR and CDR2 is FQNEAQ (reference sequence). Trimming left V 5 bases short and J 6 bases short, with 16 bases between. Profiling relied on immunoSEQ multiplex PCR, and the TCRdb table lists in-frame clones only, not all of them. The table includes about 150,000 clones, about 86% detected once. Notes on this clone: Its antigen is unknown.

General observations from the study: Reports say nearly half of spike-specific TCRs go after unmutated variant regions.

The chain uses TRBV7-9 and TRBJ1-2, with TRBD1 as a possible D gene (5 bases). This material consisted of peripheral blood, taken on day 0 of MenACWY control vaccination. The receptor's source is an adult in good health. CDR3 protein: CASSRLGWGDGYTF. The CDR3 bases are TGTGCCAGCAGCCGGCTAGGGTGGGGGGATGGCTACACCTTC.